The sequence of this T cell receptor beta chain was determined in a study of T cell clones after liver transplantation. Study overall: TCRbeta sequencing after a pre-transplant mixed lymphocyte reaction identified graft-donor-reactive clones, later tracked in post-transplant blood. Study-level findings and limits: Compared with third party-reactive sequences, donor-reactive ones declined more, independent of withdrawal success. In most of the 8 subjects, circulating graft-donor-reactive CD4 TCRbeta sequences fell significantly after transplant.

The table came from immunoSEQ multiplex PCR; TCRdb's copy has only in-frame clones and leaves some out. The repertoire holds approximately 6,100 clones, with approximately 81% as singletons. For this clone: Its antigen is still unknown.

Sequencing was performed on CD8+ T cells from blood, taken before liver transplant. The sequence was collected from a human donor who received a liver transplant.

The CDR3 loop reads CASSKEGALAKNIQYF. DNA of the CDR3: TGTGCCAGCAGCAAGGAGGGAGCACTAGCCAAAAACATTCAGTACTTC. J is TRBJ2-4 and V is TRBV21-1; the D segment call TRBD2 is taken from the table without a DNA check. TRBV21-1 is annotated as a pseudogene. This CDR3 is built from 16 residues.